A single sample is the source of the 29 T cell receptor beta chains below, sequenced in a study of shared clonotypes between healthy human individuals (dated by TCRdb to 2020 to 2022). The method behind the library was the immunoSEQ multiplex PCR assay. Sourced from immuneACCESS, this table was stored by TCRdb with only in-frame sequences that have V and J called. A share of the clones is absent; for the studies checked, an unresolved V gene accounts for under half, and the remainder has no known explanation. The sample has about 490,000 clones on record, 78% of them singletons. The leading ten clones occupy more than 10% of the sample. The sample comprised PBMCs. These receptors were obtained from a middle-aged woman in good health. Some clones in this sample may be carry-over from other donors' samples.

About this clone itself: Additional DNA sequences in this sample encode the identical CDR3. This sequence joins TRBV6-1 and TRBJ1-1; no definite D call. This CDR3 is built from 14 residues. Trimming stripped 5 bases from V and 3 bases from J, with 13 bases between. Germline loops: CDR1 MNHNS, CDR2 SASEGT. In nucleotides, the CDR3 is TGTGCCAGCAGTCAAGGGTTTATGGACACTGAAGCTTTCTTT. This codes for CASSQGFMDTEAFF.

This chain's CDR3 is CASSFDATNEKLFF. CDR3 DNA: TGTGCCAGCAGCTTTGATGCAACTAATGAAAAACTGTTTTTT. This chain joins TRBV11-2 and TRBJ1-4, with D unclear. With 3 bases removed from V and 0 bases from J, the gap between germline ends came to 5 bases. Germline CDR1 reads SGHAT; CDR2 reads FQNNGV. The CDR3 totals 14 residues.

The V call is TRBV28, the J call TRBJ2-1; no clear D gene. Trimming left V 3 bases short and J 0 bases short, with 6 bases between. The CDR3 runs 14 residues. Germline V gene data show CDR1 as MDHEN and CDR2 as SYDVKM. DNA of the CDR3: TGTGCCAGCAGTTTGGTCTACTCCTACAATGAGCAGTTCTTC. This gives the protein CASSLVYSYNEQFF.

This chain joins TRBV18 and TRBJ2-1; 7 bases align to TRBD1. The germline CDR1 and CDR2 sequences are KGHSH and LQKENI. The trim removed 4 bases at V and 5 bases at J, leaving 5 bases unmatched. The CDR3 runs to 14 residues. The CDR3 spells CASSQGARDNEQFF. The CDR3 DNA sequence: TGTGCCAGCTCACAGGGGGCTAGAGACAATGAGCAGTTCTTC.

This clone was seen once. V gene TRBV11-1 combines with J gene TRBJ2-1; 9 nucleotides align to TRBD2. With 5 bases clipped from V and 8 bases from J, the junction kept 16 bases outside the gene matches. Germline V CDR1 and CDR2: SGHAT, FQDESV (reference sequence). CDR3 length: 17 residues. The CDR3 protein is CASSAGGTSRGGDEQFF. The CDR3, as DNA: TGTGCCAGCAGCGCAGGGGGGACTAGCCGCGGTGGCGATGAGCAGTTCTTC. Filled out from reference TRBV11-1 and TRBJ2-1, the complete variable domain reads EAEVAQSPRYKITEKSQAVAFWCDPISGHATLYWYRQILGQGPELLVQFQDESVVDDSQLPKDRFSAERLKGVDSTLKIQPAELGDSAMYLCASSAGGTSRGGDEQFFGPGTRLTVL.

The chain recombines TRBV10-3 with TRBJ2-6; D may be TRBD2 (5 bases). There are 18 residues in the CDR3. Per germline, CDR1 ENHRY and CDR2 SYGVKD. Trimming pared 4 bases from V and 2 bases from J, leaving 18 bases between. The CDR3 loop reads CAISGGLREVPGANVLTF. CDR3 nucleotides: TGTGCCATCAGTGGAGGCCTACGGGAAGTACCTGGGGCCAACGTCCTGACTTTC.

J is TRBJ2-3 and V is TRBV7-9, with 11 bases lining up with TRBD2. The CDR3 has 17 residues. After removal of 5 bases from V and 5 bases from J, the junction contained 12 bases not matched to a gene. Per germline, CDR1 SEHNR and CDR2 FQNEAQ (reference sequence). The CDR3, as DNA: TGTGCCAGCAGCCGAAGACTAGCGGGATCTGTGTTAGATACGCAGTATTTT. This translates into CASSRRLAGSVLDTQYF.

This sequence joins TRBV27 and TRBJ2-2; 8 bases agree with TRBD2. Trimming removed 0 bases from V and 4 bases from J; junction bases left unmatched: 7. The CDR3 spans 17 residues. Germline CDR1 reads MNHEY; CDR2 reads SMNVEV (reference sequence). DNA of the CDR3: TGTGCCAGCAGTTTATCCTCGGCGGGAGGATTCACCGGGGAGCTGTTTTTT. Translation gives CASSLSSAGGFTGELFF.

The V call is TRBV4-1, the J call TRBJ2-1; D possibly corresponds to TRBD2 (6 bases). The CDR3 length is 15 residues. In germline, CDR1 is MGHRA, CDR2 YSYEKL. The V gene lost 0 bases and the J gene lost 6 bases, with 12 bases spanning the gap. This CDR3 reads CASSQEGTGVNEQFF. CDR3 nucleotides: TGCGCCAGCAGCCAAGAAGGGACTGGGGTCAATGAGCAGTTCTTC.

This clone appeared a few times. The rearrangement links TRBV21-1 to TRBJ1-4. TRBV21-1 is designated a pseudogene. This CDR3 region has 13 residues. In DNA form, the CDR3 reads TGTGCCAGCAGCAATGTATCTAATGAAAAACTGTTTTTT. Translation: CASSNVSNEKLFF.

This clone was detected once. The chain has TRBV30 and TRBJ1-5; 8 bases match TRBD1. Germline V lookup: CDR1 GTSNPN, CDR2 SVGIG (reference sequence). The CDR3 extends over 14 amino acids. V gave up 0 bases and J gave up 7 bases; unmatched junction bases: 5. In DNA, the CDR3 is TGTGCCTGGAGTGTGACAGGGGCTTACCAGCCCCAGCATTTT. Its translation is CAWSVTGAYQPQHF.

This clone was picked up one time. V and J are TRBV28 and TRBJ1-6, with a tentative D call TRBD1 (5 bases). This CDR3 region has 17 residues. Trimming stripped 3 bases from V and 3 bases from J, with 15 bases between. CDR1 and CDR2 (germline): MDHEN, SYDVKM. The CDR3 region has the DNA TGTGCCAGCAGTTTCAGCGGAGGGCAGGGCTATAATTCACCCCTCCACTTT. Amino acids: CASSFSGGQGYNSPLHF. The whole variable domain, filled in from reference TRBV28 and TRBJ1-6, reads DVKVTQSSRYLVKRTGEKVFLECVQDMDHENMFWYRQDPGLGLRLIYFSYDVKMKEKGDIPEGYSVSREKKERFSLILESASTNQTSMYLCASSFSGGQGYNSPLHFGNGTRLTVT.

As for this clone: Germline is not matched at one junction end, which may reflect a read error. V usage is TRBV28 and J usage is TRBJ2-2; D unclear. The CDR3 has 13 amino acids. Germline-derived CDR1 and CDR2 are MDHEN and SYDVKM. The DNA of the CDR3 is TGTGCCAGCAGTGTATGGAGCACCGGGGAGCTGTTTTTT. It specifies CASSVWSTGELFF.

This clone came up once. V and J are TRBV4-1 and TRBJ2-3; no clear D. V lost 3 bases and J lost 11, with 30 bases in between. CDR1 is MGHRA, CDR2 YSYEKL, per germline. This CDR3 is 18 amino acids long. The CDR3 DNA follows: TGCGCCAGCAGCCAGAGCTCCGTGATCTGGGCACCTCGCGATGGGCAGTATTTT. Its protein product is CASSQSSVIWAPRDGQYF.

As regards this clone: A read error likely explains this, since a far larger clone differs by one base. The V gene is TRBV30, the J gene TRBJ2-2; D call uncertain. This CDR3 spans 14 amino acids. Per the germline V gene, CDR1 is GTSNPN and CDR2 is SVGIG (reference sequence). The CDR3 protein is CGWSRVGLYGELFF. CDR3 DNA: TGTGGCTGGAGTCGGGTAGGGTTGTACGGGGAGCTGTTTTTT.

The V call is TRBV7-8, the J call TRBJ2-1, with D possibly matching TRBD2 (5 bases). The ends were cut back, 6 bases at V and 1 base at J, with 16 bases in the middle. The germline V gene has CDR1 SGHVS and CDR2 FQNEAQ. The CDR3 is 16 amino acids. CDR3 loop: CASSYPHGGSYNEQFF. DNA for the CDR3: TGTGCCAGCAGTTACCCTCACGGAGGTTCCTACAATGAGCAGTTCTTC.

The chain recombines TRBV2 with TRBJ2-1, with D maybe TRBD1 (7 bases). Trimming left V 9 bases short and J 4 bases short, with 16 bases between. The germline V gene encodes CDR1 SNHLY and CDR2 FYNNEI. The CDR3 length is 14 residues. This CDR3 reads CARGAGQRYNEQFF. The CDR3 region has the DNA TGTGCCAGAGGTGCGGGACAGAGGTACAATGAGCAGTTCTTC.

Comments on this clone: Since a far larger clone is one base different, this is likely a read error. In the same sample, other DNA sequences code for this CDR3. The chain has TRBV29-1 and TRBJ1-2, with D hard to call. The germline V gene has CDR1 SQVTM and CDR2 ANQGSEA. Trimming took 8 bases from V and 4 from J, leaving 14 bases between them. The CDR3 extends over 12 amino acids. The CDR3 is CSPEMVPYGYTF. Here the CDR3 DNA reads TGCAGCCCCGAGATGGTCCCCTATGGCTACACCTTC.

On this clone itself: The same CDR3 arises from other DNA sequences in this sample as well. V gene TRBV7-8 combines with J gene TRBJ2-7, with TRBD1 identical over 7 bases. The CDR3 loop spans 12 amino acids. The J segment lost 4 bases and the V segment lost 6 bases, leaving 3 bases of the junction unmatched. CDR1 and CDR2 from the germline V gene are SGHVS and FQNEAQ. The CDR3 reads CASSLTGYEQYF. CDR3 bases: TGTGCCAGCAGTTTGACAGGGTACGAGCAGTACTTC.

This clone showed up many times. Compared with germline, one end of the junction differs, possibly owing to a read error. The rearrangement joins TRBV6-6 to TRBJ1-1; D is unresolved. The germline gives CDR1 MNHNY, CDR2 SVGAGI (reference sequence). CDR3 length equals 12 residues. The CDR3 region has the DNA TGTGCCAGCAGTTACTCAGAACTGCTCCACCTCTTT. This codes for CASSYSELLHLF.

Of note for this clone: A read error is the likely source, as a far larger clone sits one nucleotide away. The V call is TRBV7-9, the J call TRBJ2-5; D is ambiguous. Per the germline V gene, CDR1 is SEHNR and CDR2 is FQNEAQ (reference sequence). This CDR3 comprises 12 residues. Deletions cut 0 bases from V and 9 bases from J, with 8 bases between. CDR3 sequence: CASSLAIEAQYF. CDR3 DNA: TGTGCCAGCAGCTTAGCGATCGAGGCCCAGTACTTC. Variable domain in full (rest from reference TRBV7-9 and TRBJ2-5): DTGVSQNPRHKITKRGQNVTFRCDPISEHNRLYWYRQTLGQGPEFLTYFQNEAQLEKSRLLSDRFSAERPKGSFSTLEIQRTEQGDSAMYLCASSLAIEAQYFGPGTRLLVL.

The rearrangement joins TRBV2 to TRBJ1-4; D might be TRBD1 (6 bases). The CDR3 loop spans 13 amino acids. Germline CDR1 reads SNHLY; CDR2 reads FYNNEI. Trimming pared 6 bases from V and 5 bases from J, leaving 10 bases between. CDR3 protein: CASRGQINEKLFF. DNA for the CDR3: TGTGCCAGCAGAGGACAGATCAATGAAAAACTGTTTTTT.

CDR3 in amino acids: CASSFSDGNTEAFF. In DNA form, the CDR3 reads TGTGCCAGCTCGTTCTCGGACGGGAACACTGAAGCTTTCTTT. V and J are TRBV18 and TRBJ1-1; no reliable D call. Germline values: CDR1 KGHSH, CDR2 LQKENI. Trimming pared 6 bases from V and 1 base from J, leaving 12 bases between. The CDR3 length is 14 residues.

The chain employs TRBV19 and TRBJ2-3; D ambiguous. The CDR3 is 14 residues long. Germline-derived CDR1 and CDR2 are LNHDA and SQIVND (reference sequence). V gave up 2 bases and J gave up 3 bases, with 9 bases separating them. The CDR3 spells CASSISGVTDTQYF. CDR3 bases: TGTGCCAGTAGTATAAGTGGTGTGACAGATACGCAGTATTTT.

The chain employs TRBV9 and TRBJ2-3, with 13 bases identical to TRBD2. The junction had 14 bases not matched to a gene; V was cut back by 0 bases and J by 4 bases. The germline gives CDR1 SGDLS, CDR2 YYNGEE. This CDR3 spans 20 amino acids. The CDR3 DNA sequence: TGTGCCAGCAGCGTAGCTACCCCGACCGGGACTAGCGGGACCGCAGATACGCAGTATTTT. It codes for CASSVATPTGTSGTADTQYF.

The rearrangement uses TRBV7-2 and TRBJ2-2, with D maybe TRBD2 (6 bases). The germline CDR1 and CDR2 sequences are SGHTA and FQGNSA. The CDR3 runs 14 residues. The V end was cut by 2 bases, the J end by 4 bases, with 8 bases between. The CDR3: CASSLRRGTGELFF. CDR3 nucleotides: TGTGCCAGCAGCTTAAGGAGGGGCACCGGGGAGCTGTTTTTT.

This clone occurred a few times. This chain connects TRBV6-1 to TRBJ2-7; D is unclear. V lost 2 bases and J 7 bases, leaving 12 bases between the germline ends. From germline, CDR1 is MNHNS and CDR2 SASEGT. The CDR3 totals 13 residues. The CDR3 DNA sequence: TGTGCCAGCAGTGAAACCGGGCCAACTGAGCAGTACTTC. Protein: CASSETGPTEQYF.

The J gene is TRBJ2-1, the V gene TRBV5-1; 8 bases map to TRBD2. The CDR3 consists of 15 residues. Germline trimming cut 0 bases from V and 7 bases from J; bases unmatched to any gene: 6. In germline, CDR1 is SGHRS, CDR2 YFSETQ. The CDR3 DNA is TGCGCCAGCAGCTTGGCGGCTAGCGGGCAGAATGAGCAGTTCTTC. Translating gives CASSLAASGQNEQFF. Full variable domain (remainder filled in from reference TRBV5-1 and TRBJ2-1): KAGVTQTPRYLIKTRGQQVTLSCSPISGHRSVSWYQQTPGQGLQFLFEYFSETQRNKGNFPGRFSGRQFSNSRSEMNVSTLELGDSALYLCASSLAASGQNEQFFGPGTRLTVL.

The chain links TRBV5-1 to TRBJ2-3, with 7 positions matching TRBD1. The CDR3 extends over 14 amino acids. Germline assignment: CDR1 SGHRS and CDR2 YFSETQ. Trimming at V came to 7 bases and at J to 0 bases, leaving 5 bases not matched to a gene. CDR3 DNA sequence: TGCGCCAGCGGACAGGACTCCAGCACAGATACGCAGTATTTT. The encoded protein is CASGQDSSTDTQYF.